This record looks at one TCR beta chain sequence and its context. This sample is drawn from a study of blood T cell repertoires in COVID-19. Sequenced by immunoSEQ multiplex PCR; TCRdb stores in-frame clones only, minus some. The sample lists approximately 140,000 clones, 70% to 80% occurring once. Per the germline V gene, CDR1 is LGHNA and CDR2 is YNFKEQ. This CDR3 is built from 16 residues. V dropped 0 bases and J dropped 7; count of bases not matched to a gene: 9. V is TRBV4-2 and J is TRBJ2-3; 8 nucleotides align to TRBD2. The TCR comes from a man between 60 and 75 years old with acute or convalescent COVID-19. The sample comprised peripheral blood. Here the CDR3 reads CASSQEGGSGRNTQYF. For the CDR3, the DNA is TGTGCCAGCAGCCAAGAAGGCGGGAGCGGGAGAAATACGCAGTATTTT.